The present T cell receptor beta chain was sequenced within a study of T cell responses to AZD1222 COVID-19 vaccine. Study-wide results and caveats: Reportedly, nearly half the spike-specific TCRs target unmutated variant regions. At baseline, seropositivity was found in only a handful of AZD1222 recipients. Possibly, clonal diversity was underestimated; donors were largely white British and included more females. Following two doses of AZD1222, Spike-specific TCR breadth and depth rose.

Trimming shortened V by 8 bases and J by 0 bases, and 10 bases separated the two germline ends. Per germline, CDR1 SNHLY and CDR2 FYNNEI. The CDR3 consists of 14 residues. Turning to this clone: The antigen remains undetermined.

Data came from immunoSEQ multiplex PCR; TCRdb stores just in-frame clones and leaves some out. The repertoire holds 130,000 or so clones, 85% to 95% seen once, with over 0.9% in the top ten. The source of this sequence is an adult in good health. The material was peripheral blood, obtained on day 0 of MenACWY control vaccination. The V and J genes are TRBV2 and TRBJ1-4; D is perhaps TRBD1 (5 bases). The CDR3 coding sequence is TGTGCCAGCGGGGGTCATCCAACTAATGAAAAACTGTTTTTT. It codes for CASGGHPTNEKLFF.